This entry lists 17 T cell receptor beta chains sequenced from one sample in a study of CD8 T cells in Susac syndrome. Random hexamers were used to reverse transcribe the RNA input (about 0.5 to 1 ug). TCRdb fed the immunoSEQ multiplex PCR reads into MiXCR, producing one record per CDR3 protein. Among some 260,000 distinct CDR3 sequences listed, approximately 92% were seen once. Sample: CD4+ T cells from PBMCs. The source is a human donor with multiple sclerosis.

CDR3 amino acids: CAWMPLHGGSPLHF. For the CDR3, the DNA is TGTGCCTGGATGCCATTACACGGGGGGTCACCCCTCCACTTT. The gene calls are TRBV30 and TRBJ1-6, with a tentative D call TRBD1 (5 bases). Germline CDR1 reads GTSNPN; CDR2 reads SVGIG (reference sequence). V was cut by 4 bases and J by 10 bases, with 17 bases left in between. The CDR3 is 14 residues long.

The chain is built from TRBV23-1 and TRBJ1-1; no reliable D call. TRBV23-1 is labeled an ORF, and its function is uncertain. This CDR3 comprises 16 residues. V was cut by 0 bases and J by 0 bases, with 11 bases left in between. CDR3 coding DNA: TGCGCCAGCAGTCAATCCCGTAAGGGATTGAACACTGAAGCTTTCTTT. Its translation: CASSQSRKGLNTEAFF.

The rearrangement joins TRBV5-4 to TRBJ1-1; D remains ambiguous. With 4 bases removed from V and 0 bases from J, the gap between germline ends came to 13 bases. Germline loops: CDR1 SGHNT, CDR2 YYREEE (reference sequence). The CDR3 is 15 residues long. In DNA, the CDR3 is TGTGCCAGCAGCCTCCCCTTTCAAATGAACACTGAAGCTTTCTTT. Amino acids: CASSLPFQMNTEAFF. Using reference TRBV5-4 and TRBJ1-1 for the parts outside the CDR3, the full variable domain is ETGVTQSPTHLIKTRGQQVTLRCSSQSGHNTVSWYQQALGQGPQFIFQYYREEENGRGNFPPRFSGLQFPNYSSELNVNALELDDSALYLCASSLPFQMNTEAFFGQGTRLTVV.

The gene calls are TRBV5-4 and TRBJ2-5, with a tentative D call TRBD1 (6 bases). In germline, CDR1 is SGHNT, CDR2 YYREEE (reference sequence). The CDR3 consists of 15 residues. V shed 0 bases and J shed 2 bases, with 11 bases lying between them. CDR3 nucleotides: TGTGCCAGCAGCTTGGCAGGGGTAGGACAAGAGACCCAGTACTTC. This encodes CASSLAGVGQETQYF.

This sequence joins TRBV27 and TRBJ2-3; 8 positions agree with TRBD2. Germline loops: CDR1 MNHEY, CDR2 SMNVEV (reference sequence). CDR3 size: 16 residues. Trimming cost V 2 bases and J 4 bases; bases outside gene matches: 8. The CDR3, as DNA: TGTGCCAGCAGTTTAAGGGCTAGCGGGTCGTCAGATACGCAGTATTTT. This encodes CASSLRASGSSDTQYF.

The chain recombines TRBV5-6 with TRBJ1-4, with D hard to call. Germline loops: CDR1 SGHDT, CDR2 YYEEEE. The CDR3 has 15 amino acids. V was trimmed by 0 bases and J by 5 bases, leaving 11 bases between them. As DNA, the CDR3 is TGTGCCAGCAGCTTGGCTGGCGAGCCAAATGAAAAACTGTTTTTT. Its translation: CASSLAGEPNEKLFF.

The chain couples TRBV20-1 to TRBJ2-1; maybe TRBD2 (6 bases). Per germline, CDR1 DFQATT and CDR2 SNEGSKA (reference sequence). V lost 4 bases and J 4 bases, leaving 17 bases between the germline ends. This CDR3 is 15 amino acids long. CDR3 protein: CSATHLAEIYNEQFF. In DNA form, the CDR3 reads TGCAGTGCTACCCACTTAGCGGAGATATACAATGAGCAGTTCTTC.

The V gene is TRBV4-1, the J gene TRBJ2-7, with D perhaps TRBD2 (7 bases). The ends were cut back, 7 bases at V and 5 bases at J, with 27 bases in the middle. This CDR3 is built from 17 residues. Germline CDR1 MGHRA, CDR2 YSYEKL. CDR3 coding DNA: TGCGCCAGCAACCTACTTAGGCGGGGGCCGACGGGTGACGAGCAGTACGTC. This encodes CASNLLRRGPTGDEQYV.

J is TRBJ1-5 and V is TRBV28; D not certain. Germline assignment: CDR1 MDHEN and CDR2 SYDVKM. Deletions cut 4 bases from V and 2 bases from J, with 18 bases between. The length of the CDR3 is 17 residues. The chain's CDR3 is CASSSQSLGGGNQPQHF. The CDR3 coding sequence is TGTGCCAGCAGTTCACAATCTTTGGGTGGGGGCAATCAGCCCCAGCATTTT.

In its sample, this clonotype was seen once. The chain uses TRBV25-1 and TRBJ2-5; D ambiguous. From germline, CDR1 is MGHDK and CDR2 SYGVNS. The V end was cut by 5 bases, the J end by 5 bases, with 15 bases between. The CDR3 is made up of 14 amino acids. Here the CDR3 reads CASSSLGLEETQYF. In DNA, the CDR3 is TGTGCCAGCAGTTCCCTTGGCTTGGAGGAGACCCAGTACTTC.

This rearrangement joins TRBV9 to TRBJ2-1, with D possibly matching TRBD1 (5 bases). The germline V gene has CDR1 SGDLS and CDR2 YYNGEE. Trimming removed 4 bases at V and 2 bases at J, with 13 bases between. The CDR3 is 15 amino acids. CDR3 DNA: TGTGCCAGCAGCTCAGACGGACACCCCTACAATGAGCAGTTCTTC. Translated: CASSSDGHPYNEQFF.

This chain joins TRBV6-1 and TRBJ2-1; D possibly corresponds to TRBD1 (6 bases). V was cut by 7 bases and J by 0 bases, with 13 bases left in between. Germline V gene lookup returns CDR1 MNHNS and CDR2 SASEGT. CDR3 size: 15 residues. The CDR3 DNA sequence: TGTGCCAGCATCGTCGAAGGGGGCTCCTACAATGAGCAGTTCTTC. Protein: CASIVEGGSYNEQFF.

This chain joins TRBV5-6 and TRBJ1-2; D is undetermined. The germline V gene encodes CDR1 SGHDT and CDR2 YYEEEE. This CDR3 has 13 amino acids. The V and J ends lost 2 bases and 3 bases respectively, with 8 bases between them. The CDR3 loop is CASSFPAHYGYTF. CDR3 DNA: TGTGCCAGCAGCTTTCCGGCCCACTATGGCTACACCTTC.

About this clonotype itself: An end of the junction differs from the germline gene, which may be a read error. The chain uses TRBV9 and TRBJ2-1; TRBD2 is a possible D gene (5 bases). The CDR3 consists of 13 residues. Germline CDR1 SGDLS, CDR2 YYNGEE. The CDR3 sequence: CASSVGWYLAEVF. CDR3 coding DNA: TGTGCCAGCAGCGTAGGGTGGTATCTAGCAGAGGTCTTC.

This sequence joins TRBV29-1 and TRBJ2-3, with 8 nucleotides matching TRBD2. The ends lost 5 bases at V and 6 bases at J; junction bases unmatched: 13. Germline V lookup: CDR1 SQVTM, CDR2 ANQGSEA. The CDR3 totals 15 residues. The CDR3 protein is CSVPRGSGILDTQYF. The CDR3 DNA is TGCAGCGTTCCCCGTGGTAGCGGGATCTTGGATACGCAGTATTTT.

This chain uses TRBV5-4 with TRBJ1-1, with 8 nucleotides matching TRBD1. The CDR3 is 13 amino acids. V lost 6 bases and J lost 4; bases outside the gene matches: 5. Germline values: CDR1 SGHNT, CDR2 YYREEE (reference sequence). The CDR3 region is CASIDRGSTEAFF. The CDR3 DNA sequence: TGTGCCAGCATCGACAGGGGTAGCACTGAAGCTTTCTTT.

CDR3 coding DNA: TGTGCCAGCAGTTTATGGGCTAGCGGACAAGAGACCCAGTACTTC. Amino acids: CASSLWASGQETQYF. This sequence joins TRBV12-3 or TRBV12-4 and TRBJ2-5, with 7 bases lining up with TRBD2. The V gene end was trimmed by 2 bases and the J gene end by 2 bases; junction bases not matched to a gene: 5. The CDR3 is 15 amino acids.